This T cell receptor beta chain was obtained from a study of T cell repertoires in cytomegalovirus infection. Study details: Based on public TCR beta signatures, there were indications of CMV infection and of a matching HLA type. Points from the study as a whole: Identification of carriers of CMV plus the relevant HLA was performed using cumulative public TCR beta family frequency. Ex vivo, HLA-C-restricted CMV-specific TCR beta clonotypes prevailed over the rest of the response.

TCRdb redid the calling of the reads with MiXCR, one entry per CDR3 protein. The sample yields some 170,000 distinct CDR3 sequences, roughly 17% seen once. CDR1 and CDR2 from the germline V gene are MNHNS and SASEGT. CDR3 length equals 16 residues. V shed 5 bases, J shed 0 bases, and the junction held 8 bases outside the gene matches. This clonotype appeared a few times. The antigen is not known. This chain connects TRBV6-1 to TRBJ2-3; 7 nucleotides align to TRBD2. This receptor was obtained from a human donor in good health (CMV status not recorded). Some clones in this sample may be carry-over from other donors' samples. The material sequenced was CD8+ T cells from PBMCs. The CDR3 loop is CASSSTQAGSTDTQYF. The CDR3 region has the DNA TGTGCCAGCAGTTCTACTCAAGCGGGGAGCACAGATACGCAGTATTTT.